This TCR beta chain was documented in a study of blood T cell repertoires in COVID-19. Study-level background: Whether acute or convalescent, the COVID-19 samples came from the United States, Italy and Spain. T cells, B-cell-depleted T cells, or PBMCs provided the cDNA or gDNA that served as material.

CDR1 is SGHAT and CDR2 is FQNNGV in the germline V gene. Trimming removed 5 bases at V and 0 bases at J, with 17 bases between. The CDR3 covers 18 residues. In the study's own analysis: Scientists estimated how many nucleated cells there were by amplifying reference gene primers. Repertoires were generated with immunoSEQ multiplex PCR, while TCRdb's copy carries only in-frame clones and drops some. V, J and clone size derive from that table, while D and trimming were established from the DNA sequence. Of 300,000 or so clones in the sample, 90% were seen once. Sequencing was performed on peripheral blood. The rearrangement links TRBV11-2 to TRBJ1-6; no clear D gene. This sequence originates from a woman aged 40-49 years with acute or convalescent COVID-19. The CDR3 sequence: CASSRSRGASSYNSPLHF. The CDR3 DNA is TGTGCCAGCAGCCGATCTCGCGGTGCCAGCTCCTATAATTCACCCCTCCACTTT.